This passage covers 16 T cell receptor beta chains from one sample sequenced in a study of shared clonotypes between healthy human individuals. Repertoires were generated with immunoSEQ multiplex PCR, while TCRdb's copy carries only in-frame clones and drops some. The sample contains hundreds of thousands of clones, about 98% of which appear only once. Selected positively for CCR7 and CD45RO-negative, naive CD8 cells excluded terminally differentiated effector memory CD45RA+ cells. Sequenced material: naive CD8+ T cells sorted from blood. Receptors were obtained from a man younger than 45 in good health.

Points on this clone: Other DNA variants within this sample encode the same CDR3. V usage is TRBV15 and J usage is TRBJ2-1, with 10 nucleotides matching TRBD2. This CDR3 contains 16 residues. With 1 base clipped from V and 3 bases from J, the junction kept 3 bases outside the gene matches. Looked up from germline, CDR1 is LNHNV and CDR2 is YYDKDF (reference sequence). Written as DNA, the CDR3 is TGTGCCACCAGCAGAGGAACTAGCGGGATCTACAATGAGCAGTTCTTC. It translates to CATSRGTSGIYNEQFF.

J is TRBJ2-1 and V is TRBV14, with D unresolved. V lost 4 bases and J lost 2, with 12 bases in between. CDR1 is SGHDN, CDR2 FVKESK, per germline. The CDR3 runs 15 residues. CDR3 region: CASSPGRSAYNEQFF. The CDR3 DNA is TGTGCCAGCAGCCCTGGTCGTTCCGCCTACAATGAGCAGTTCTTC.

This clone was detected only once. The chain has TRBV7-9 and TRBJ2-7; D ambiguous. The germline V and J ends were trimmed by 2 bases and 0 bases, with 5 bases remaining between them. Germline V gene lookup returns CDR1 SEHNR and CDR2 FQNEAQ (reference sequence). CDR3 length: 13 amino acids. CDR3: CASSLQASYEQYF. Written as DNA, the CDR3 is TGTGCCAGCAGCTTACAGGCCTCCTACGAGCAGTACTTC.

V gene TRBV29-1 combines with J gene TRBJ2-1; 9 nucleotides agree with TRBD2. The germline gives CDR1 SQVTM, CDR2 ANQGSEA. V lost 4 bases, J lost 7 bases, and 8 bases stayed unmatched. The CDR3 spans 14 residues. In DNA form, the CDR3 reads TGCAGCGTTGGGGGACTAGCAGGCCGGAATGAGCAGTTCTTC. The encoded protein is CSVGGLAGRNEQFF.

This clone appeared a single time. V is TRBV27 and J is TRBJ2-3, with 13 positions matching TRBD2. The CDR3 runs to 16 residues. With V trimmed by 7 bases and J by 5 bases, 9 bases remained unmatched. Germline V CDR1 and CDR2: MNHEY, SMNVEV (reference sequence). The CDR3 region has the DNA TGTGCCAGCACCCTACTAGCGGGAGGGCTTAGAGATACGCAGTATTTT. Residues: CASTLLAGGLRDTQYF.

CDR3 loop: CASSNTGQTYEQYF. DNA of the CDR3: TGTGCCAGCAGTAACACGGGACAGACCTACGAGCAGTACTTC. The V call is TRBV6-5, the J call TRBJ2-7; 7 bases fit TRBD1. Germline V gene lookup returns CDR1 MNHEY and CDR2 SVGAGI. The V segment lost 5 bases and the J segment 2 bases; nucleotides outside the gene matches: 6. The CDR3 has 14 amino acids.

The genes are TRBV7-8 and TRBJ1-1, with 8 bases lining up with TRBD1. Trimming cost V 8 bases and J 1 base; bases outside gene matches: 6. The CDR3 has 14 residues. Germline CDR1 SGHVS, CDR2 FQNEAQ. CDR3 residues: CASSGQGPNTEAFF. CDR3 DNA sequence: TGTGCCAGCTCAGGACAGGGCCCGAACACTGAAGCTTTCTTT.

This chain connects TRBV2 to TRBJ2-1, with D possibly being TRBD1 or TRBD2 (5 bases each). V lost 6 bases to trimming and J lost 15 bases, with 12 bases between them. The CDR3 is made up of 10 amino acids. Germline-derived CDR1 and CDR2 are SNHLY and FYNNEI. DNA of the CDR3: TGTGCCAGCAGGGACCGGGACCTGTTCTTC. It translates to CASRDRDLFF.

This clone was recorded only once. This sequence joins TRBV5-6 and TRBJ2-1; D is unresolved. V lost 4 bases and J lost 3, with 20 bases in between. The CDR3 extends over 17 amino acids. In germline, CDR1 is SGHDT, CDR2 YYEEEE. This chain's CDR3 is CASSTSIRFSSYNEQFF. CDR3 nucleotide sequence: TGTGCCAGCAGCACCTCTATACGTTTCAGTAGCTACAATGAGCAGTTCTTC.

The chain carries TRBV7-2 and TRBJ2-7; 7 nucleotides line up with TRBD1. After removal of 6 bases from V and 4 bases from J, the junction contained 6 bases not matched to a gene. CDR3 length: 13 amino acids. From germline, CDR1 is SGHTA and CDR2 FQGNSA. CDR3 region: CASRADRVYEQYF. CDR3 DNA sequence: TGTGCCAGCAGAGCCGACAGGGTTTACGAGCAGTACTTC.

J is TRBJ2-1 and V is TRBV27; D perhaps matches TRBD2 (6 bases). The CDR3 covers 18 residues. Germline values: CDR1 MNHEY, CDR2 SMNVEV (reference sequence). Trimming removed 8 bases at V and 0 bases at J, with 23 bases between. CDR3 nucleotides: TGTGCCAGCTTGAGTAGGGACTCTATCGTATCCTCCTACAATGAGCAGTTCTTC. Translation gives CASLSRDSIVSSYNEQFF.

The rearrangement joins TRBV5-6 to TRBJ2-7; D perhaps matches TRBD1 (5 bases). V was shortened by 1 base and J by 5 bases, with 7 bases between the two germline ends. CDR1 and CDR2 (germline): SGHDT, YYEEEE. The CDR3 consists of 12 residues. The CDR3 DNA reads as TGTGCCAGCAGCTTGACGACAGACGAGCAGTACTTC. This translates into CASSLTTDEQYF.

V is TRBV10-2 and J is TRBJ2-5; 10 bases are shared with TRBD2. Trimming took 4 bases from V and 7 from J; bases not matched to a gene: 9. The CDR3 runs 15 residues. Germline-derived CDR1 and CDR2 are WSHSY and SAAADI. This CDR3 reads CASSGAGGLGVTQYF. CDR3 nucleotide sequence: TGCGCCAGCAGTGGAGCGGGAGGGTTGGGTGTGACCCAGTACTTC.

Points on this clone: The sample has other DNA sequences that encode this CDR3 too. The rearrangement links TRBV5-1 to TRBJ2-7; 10 nucleotides agree with TRBD1. This CDR3 comprises 14 residues. The V segment lost 3 bases and the J segment 2 bases; nucleotides outside the gene matches: 2. CDR1 and CDR2 from the germline V gene are SGHRS and YFSETQ. The CDR3 loop is CASSSGQGAYEQYF. The CDR3 nucleotides read TGCGCCAGCAGCTCTGGACAGGGGGCCTACGAGCAGTACTTC.

The rearrangement uses TRBV28 and TRBJ1-1, with a tentative D call TRBD1 (6 bases). This CDR3 spans 15 amino acids. The V gene's germline CDR1 is MDHEN and CDR2 SYDVKM. Trimming left V 5 bases short and J 5 bases short, with 18 bases between. As DNA, the CDR3 is TGTGCCAGCAGTAGACCCGGGACAAAGACAACTGAAGCTTTCTTT. Its translation: CASSRPGTKTTEAFF.

The J gene is TRBJ1-2, the V gene TRBV6-4; the match to TRBD1 covers 9 bases. The CDR3 loop spans 13 amino acids. Germline trimming cut 4 bases from V and 5 bases from J; bases unmatched to any gene: 2. CDR1 MRHNA and CDR2 SNTAGT come from the germline V gene. CDR3 amino acids: CASSAGTGYGYTF. As DNA, the CDR3 is TGTGCCAGCAGTGCCGGGACAGGGTATGGCTACACCTTC.